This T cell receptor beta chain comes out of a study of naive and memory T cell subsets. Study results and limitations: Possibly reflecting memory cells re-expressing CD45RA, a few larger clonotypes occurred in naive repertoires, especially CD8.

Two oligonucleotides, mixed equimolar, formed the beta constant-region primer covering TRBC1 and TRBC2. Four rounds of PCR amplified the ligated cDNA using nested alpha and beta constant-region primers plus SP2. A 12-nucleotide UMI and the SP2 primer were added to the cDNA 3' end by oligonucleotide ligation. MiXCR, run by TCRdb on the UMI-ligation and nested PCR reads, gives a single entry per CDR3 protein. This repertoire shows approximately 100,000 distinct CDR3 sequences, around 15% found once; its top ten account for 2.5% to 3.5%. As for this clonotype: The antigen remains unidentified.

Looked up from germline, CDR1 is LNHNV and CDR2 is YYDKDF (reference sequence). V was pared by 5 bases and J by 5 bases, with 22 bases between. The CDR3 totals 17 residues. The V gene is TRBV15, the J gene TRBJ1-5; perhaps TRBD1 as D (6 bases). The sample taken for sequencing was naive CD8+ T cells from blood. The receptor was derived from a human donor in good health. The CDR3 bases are TGTGCCACCAGCGTGGCGGGACATGGGGAAAAGGATCAGCCCCAGCATTTT. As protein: CATSVAGHGEKDQPQHF.